The 9 T cell receptor beta chains reported below all come from one sample, sequenced in a study of blood T cell repertoires in COVID-19. Sequencing was performed with immunoSEQ multiplex PCR; in TCRdb, only in-frame clones are kept and a portion is missing. The repertoire holds about 190,000 clones, with approximately 91% as singletons. The sequenced sample consisted of peripheral blood. The source is a man in his sixties or seventies with active or convalescent COVID-19.

The J gene is TRBJ2-7, the V gene TRBV27; 7 bases agree with TRBD2. Germline trimming cut 6 bases from V and 4 bases from J; bases unmatched to any gene: 9. This CDR3 is built from 14 residues. CDR1 is MNHEY, CDR2 SMNVEV, per germline (reference sequence). The CDR3 is CASRRENGAYEQYF. The CDR3 DNA reads as TGTGCCAGCAGGCGGGAGAACGGAGCATACGAGCAGTACTTC.

This chain uses TRBV28 with TRBJ2-7, with a tentative D call TRBD2 (6 bases). The V and J ends lost 6 bases and 7 bases respectively, with 16 bases between them. CDR1 and CDR2 (germline): MDHEN, SYDVKM. The CDR3 has 13 amino acids. CDR3 in amino acids: CASRGAGSREQYF. CDR3 nucleotide sequence: TGTGCCAGCAGGGGAGCCGGGAGTAGGGAGCAGTACTTC.

The chain recombines TRBV7-8 with TRBJ2-2; D possibly corresponds to TRBD2 (5 bases). There are 14 residues in the CDR3. Deletions cut 5 bases from V and 6 bases from J, with 13 bases between. CDR1 and CDR2 (germline): SGHVS, FQNEAQ. CDR3 sequence reads: CASSPRVSPGELFF. In DNA form, the CDR3 reads TGTGCCAGCAGCCCGCGGGTTAGTCCCGGGGAGCTGTTTTTT.

V is TRBV28 and J is TRBJ2-3; D perhaps matches TRBD2 (6 bases). This CDR3 contains 11 residues. V lost 5 bases and J 10 bases, leaving 10 bases between the germline ends. Germline CDR1 is MDHEN and CDR2 is SYDVKM. Here the CDR3 DNA reads TGTGCCAGCAGTCGGAGGGCCTCGCAGTATTTT. Encoded protein: CASSRRASQYF.

The sample holds one count of this clone. The rearrangement uses TRBV7-9 and TRBJ2-3, with TRBD2 identical over 9 bases. Germline CDR1 and CDR2: SEHNR and FQNEAQ (reference sequence). The CDR3 consists of 16 residues. Germline trimming cut 4 bases from V and 1 base from J; bases unmatched to any gene: 6. The CDR3 loop is CASSSRVAGGTDTQYF. The CDR3 DNA sequence: TGTGCCAGCAGCTCCCGGGTAGCGGGAGGCACAGATACGCAGTATTTT. Drawing the rest from reference TRBV7-9 and TRBJ2-3, the complete variable domain is DTGVSQNPRHKITKRGQNVTFRCDPISEHNRLYWYRQTLGQGPEFLTYFQNEAQLEKSRLLSDRFSAERPKGSFSTLEIQRTEQGDSAMYLCASSSRVAGGTDTQYFGPGTRLTVL.

The chain recombines TRBV7-2 with TRBJ2-1, with a weak D call TRBD1 (6 bases). V dropped 5 bases and J dropped 2 bases, with 19 bases sitting between them. The germline gives CDR1 SGHTA, CDR2 FQGNSA. The CDR3 is 17 amino acids. CDR3 in amino acids: CASSPTGSPRPYNEQFF. The CDR3, as DNA: TGTGCCAGCAGCCCCACAGGGAGTCCTCGGCCCTACAATGAGCAGTTCTTC.

This rearrangement joins TRBV28 to TRBJ1-4; TRBD1 matches 7 bases. Germline values: CDR1 MDHEN, CDR2 SYDVKM. CDR3 length: 14 amino acids. With 3 bases clipped from V and 7 bases from J, the junction kept 5 bases outside the gene matches. The CDR3 DNA reads as TGTGCCAGCAGTTTTATAGGGGGCAGTGAAAAACTGTTTTTT. Translated: CASSFIGGSEKLFF.

The chain carries TRBV30 and TRBJ1-4, with 7 bases aligning to TRBD1. J was trimmed by 3 bases and V by 2 bases; bases with no gene match: 6. CDR3 length: 15 residues. The germline V gene has CDR1 GTSNPN and CDR2 SVGIG (reference sequence). In DNA, the CDR3 is TGTGCCTGGAGTCGGGACAGAAAACCTAATGAAAAACTGTTTTTT. This sequence encodes CAWSRDRKPNEKLFF.

The chain is built from TRBV27 and TRBJ2-5; 9 nucleotides match TRBD1. Germline loops: CDR1 MNHEY, CDR2 SMNVEV (reference sequence). With 6 bases clipped from V and 6 bases from J, the junction kept 8 bases outside the gene matches. The CDR3 is 14 amino acids. CDR3 DNA sequence: TGTGCCAGCAGACGGACAGGGGACGATAAGACCCAGTACTTC. Amino acids: CASRRTGDDKTQYF.